Below, 31 T cell receptor beta chains from the same sample are listed, as sequenced in a study of PD-1 blockade in mismatch repair-deficient tumors (TCRdb year 2017). The library relied on the immunoSEQ multiplex PCR assay. The immuneACCESS repertoire file appears here via TCRdb, limited to in-frame rearrangements. These files lack a portion of the clones; in checked studies, under half of the deficit traces to unresolved V genes, and the cause of the others is not known. This sample is represented by about 100,000 clones; 82% of them were singletons. Around 5.8% of the sample comes from the top ten. The sample here was peripheral blood, taken approximately 35 weeks after starting pembrolizumab. The receptors derive from an adult with mismatch repair-deficient cancer.

Comment on this clone: Different DNA sequences within this sample yield the same CDR3. The rearrangement joins TRBV5-1 to TRBJ1-2; D not resolved. V lost 4 bases, J lost 4 bases, and 8 bases lay in between. Per germline, CDR1 SGHRS and CDR2 YFSETQ. The CDR3 has 12 amino acids. The CDR3 is CASSLDGYGYTF. The CDR3 DNA follows: TGCGCCAGCAGCCTGGACGGCTATGGCTACACCTTC.

This clone is a singleton in its sample. The chain joins TRBV6-5 to TRBJ2-7, with 9 bases that match TRBD2. Per the germline V gene, CDR1 is MNHEY and CDR2 is SVGAGI. The CDR3 is 14 residues long. V gave up 6 bases and J gave up 2 bases; unmatched junction bases: 5. CDR3: CASSPTSGAYEQYF. Here the CDR3 DNA reads TGTGCCAGCAGCCCGACTAGCGGAGCCTACGAGCAGTACTTC.

The CDR3 here is CASSQEMARGLYEQYF. The CDR3 coding sequence is TGTGCCAGCAGCCAAGAGATGGCCAGGGGGCTGTACGAGCAGTACTTC. V usage is TRBV4-2 and J usage is TRBJ2-7, with 8 bases that match TRBD1. There are 16 residues in the CDR3. J lost 4 bases, V lost 0 bases, and 8 bases had no gene match. Germline CDR1 reads LGHNA; CDR2 reads YNFKEQ.

Points on this clone: The identical CDR3 is also encoded by other nucleotide sequences in the sample. V is TRBV27 and J is TRBJ2-1; D not certain. The CDR3 runs to 13 residues. Germline V gene sequence: CDR1 MNHEY, CDR2 SMNVEV (reference sequence). V was trimmed by 8 bases and J by 3 bases, leaving 11 bases between them. The CDR3 coding sequence is TGTGCCAGCGGGAAGGGTGGCTACAATGAGCAGTTCTTC. This translates into CASGKGGYNEQFF.

This chain links TRBV7-6 with TRBJ2-1, with TRBD2 identical over 7 bases. The germline CDR1 and CDR2 sequences are SGHVS and FNYEAQ. The CDR3 consists of 16 residues. V shed 5 bases, J shed 8 bases, and the junction held 15 bases outside the gene matches. This chain's CDR3 is CASSPTYPRLADEQFF. The CDR3 DNA is TGTGCCAGCAGCCCAACATATCCTCGACTAGCCGATGAGCAGTTCTTC.

V and J are TRBV19 and TRBJ2-5; 8 bases agree with TRBD1. This CDR3 is built from 16 residues. The junction had 12 bases not matched to a gene; V was cut back by 5 bases and J by 4 bases. Looked up from germline, CDR1 is LNHDA and CDR2 is SQIVND (reference sequence). CDR3 protein: CASSLTGTGRPETQYF. The CDR3 nucleotides are TGTGCCAGTAGTTTAACCGGGACAGGACGTCCAGAGACCCAGTACTTC.

The chain combines TRBV29-1 with TRBJ2-5; 7 nucleotides align to TRBD1. V lost 3 bases and J lost 5; bases outside the gene matches: 12. In germline, CDR1 is SQVTM, CDR2 ANQGSEA. The CDR3 sequence is 15 residues long. The CDR3 spells CSVDAVTGIGETQYF. The DNA for the CDR3 is TGCAGCGTTGATGCGGTGACAGGGATCGGGGAGACCCAGTACTTC.

This chain uses TRBV7-9 with TRBJ2-3, with 11 bases identical to TRBD2. CDR3 length equals 19 residues. CDR1 SEHNR and CDR2 FQNEAQ come from the germline V gene (reference sequence). Germline trimming cut 5 bases from V and 3 bases from J; bases unmatched to any gene: 16. Written as DNA, the CDR3 is TGTGCCAGCAGCCCAACAACCCCCCGTCCTAGCGGGAGGACAGATACGCAGTATTTT. Amino acids: CASSPTTPRPSGRTDTQYF.

This clone was seen a few times. The chain carries TRBV5-5 and TRBJ2-7, with D perhaps being TRBD1 or TRBD2 (5 bases each). Trimming pared 3 bases from V and 4 bases from J, leaving 11 bases between. This CDR3 is built from 13 residues. CDR1 is SGHKS, CDR2 YYEKEE, per germline (reference sequence). CDR3 amino acids: CASSWGTGYEQYF. The CDR3 bases are TGTGCCAGCAGCTGGGGGACGGGATACGAGCAGTACTTC.

The chain links TRBV11-1 to TRBJ2-3; possible D gene TRBD1, 6 bases. Germline assignment: CDR1 SGHAT and CDR2 FQDESV (reference sequence). The CDR3 sequence is 13 residues long. The V end lost 5 bases, the J end lost 4 bases, and 10 bases lay between the germline ends. The CDR3 nucleotides read TGTGCCAGCAGCCGTGGGGGCCCAGATACGCAGTATTTT. This translates into CASSRGGPDTQYF.

This clone is a singleton in its sample. V and J are TRBV5-1 and TRBJ2-3; D is ambiguous. Deletions cut 4 bases from V and 5 bases from J, with 11 bases between. The germline CDR1 and CDR2 sequences are SGHRS and YFSETQ. The CDR3 is made up of 13 amino acids. This CDR3 is CASSQPAQDTQYF. The CDR3 bases are TGCGCCAGCAGCCAGCCAGCCCAAGATACGCAGTATTTT.

The rearrangement joins TRBV2 to TRBJ2-7; 7 bases match TRBD2. The CDR3 length is 13 residues. Germline CDR1 and CDR2: SNHLY and FYNNEI. The trim removed 7 bases at V and 3 bases at J, leaving 6 bases unmatched. The CDR3 DNA follows: TGTGCCAGCAAAACTAGCGAAAACTACGAGCAGTACTTC. Amino acid sequence: CASKTSENYEQYF. The variable domain in full, with the rest retrieved from reference TRBV2 and TRBJ2-7, is EPEVTQTPSHQVTQMGQEVILRCVPISNHLYFYWYRQILGQKVEFLVSFYNNEISEKSEIFDDQFSVERPDGSNFTLKIRSTKLEDSAMYFCASKTSENYEQYFGPGTRLTVT.

This clone was seen just once. The genes are TRBV9 and TRBJ2-1; 11 nucleotides agree with TRBD2. This CDR3 has 17 amino acids. The germline CDR1 and CDR2 sequences are SGDLS and YYNGEE. Trimming at V came to 3 bases and at J to 5 bases, leaving 10 bases not matched to a gene. The CDR3 reads CASSANPGTSGNNEQFF. DNA for the CDR3: TGTGCCAGCAGCGCGAACCCTGGGACTAGCGGTAACAATGAGCAGTTCTTC.

This chain links TRBV7-3 with TRBJ2-1; TRBD2 might be the D (5 bases). Germline CDR1 reads SGHTA; CDR2 reads FQGTGA. V was clipped by 2 bases and J by 2 bases, with 10 bases between them. There are 15 residues in the CDR3. The CDR3 protein is CASSLWAEAYNEQFF. The CDR3 DNA reads TGTGCCAGCAGCTTATGGGCGGAGGCCTACAATGAGCAGTTCTTC.

The chain carries TRBV7-2 and TRBJ2-3; 7 nucleotides match TRBD2. Germline V lookup: CDR1 SGHTA, CDR2 FQGNSA. Trimming removed 2 bases from V and 3 bases from J; junction bases left unmatched: 5. The CDR3 totals 15 residues. The CDR3 DNA is TGTGCCAGCAGCTTAAGCGCGGGAGTAACAGATACGCAGTATTTT. This translates into CASSLSAGVTDTQYF. The full variable domain, with the rest looked up from reference TRBV7-2 and TRBJ2-3, is GAGVSQSPSNKVTEKGKDVELRCDPISGHTALYWYRQSLGQGLEFLIYFQGNSAPDKSGLPSDRFSAERTGGSVSTLTIQRTQQEDSAVYLCASSLSAGVTDTQYFGPGTRLTVL.

The gene calls are TRBV6-5 and TRBJ2-1; 10 nucleotides agree with TRBD2. V lost 4 bases and J lost 6; bases outside the gene matches: 9. Germline V CDR1 and CDR2: MNHEY, SVGAGI. This CDR3 has 16 residues. In DNA form, the CDR3 reads TGTGCCAGCAGTTCGGACACCGGGACTAGCGTCAATGAGCAGTTCTTC. Translated: CASSSDTGTSVNEQFF.

Regarding this clone: A junction end diverges from the germline sequence, so it may reflect a read error. The chain recombines TRBV7-3 with TRBJ2-3, with D perhaps TRBD2 (6 bases). The length of the CDR3 is 15 residues. CDR1 and CDR2 from the germline V gene are SGHTA and FQGTGA. CDR3 sequence reads: CASSAKRTSTNTQYF. DNA for the CDR3: TGTGCCAGCAGCGCAAAGCGTACTAGCACAAATACGCAGTATTTT.

V usage is TRBV18 and J usage is TRBJ2-1, with 7 nucleotides matching TRBD2. J lost 8 bases, V lost 4 bases, and 8 bases had no gene match. The V gene's germline CDR1 is KGHSH and CDR2 LQKENI. The CDR3 runs 14 residues. For the CDR3, the DNA is TGTGCCAGCTCACTAACGGGGACTACCCATGAGCAGTTCTTC. Translation: CASSLTGTTHEQFF.

This sequence joins TRBV5-4 and TRBJ2-7; TRBD1 aligns across 8 bases. The trim removed 4 bases at V and 4 bases at J, leaving 4 bases unmatched. Germline CDR1 reads SGHNT; CDR2 reads YYREEE (reference sequence). The CDR3 loop spans 13 amino acids. CDR3 nucleotide sequence: TGTGCCAGCAGCCAGGGGGCTTCTTACGAGCAGTACTTC. It yields the protein CASSQGASYEQYF.

With respect to this clone: Sequence at one end of the junction differs from germline and may be a read error. This rearrangement joins TRBV6-1 to TRBJ2-7, with 7 nucleotides matching TRBD1. The CDR3 consists of 16 residues. Germline V CDR1 and CDR2: MNHNS, SASEGT. CDR3 bases: TGTGCCATCAGTGAGTCTCTCCAGGGGGACCCCTACGAGCAGTACTTC. Protein sequence: CAISESLQGDPYEQYF.

This clone was recorded a few times. This chain connects TRBV27 to TRBJ2-7, with 7 bases that match TRBD1. In germline, CDR1 is MNHEY, CDR2 SMNVEV (reference sequence). Germline trimming cut 6 bases from V and 4 bases from J; bases unmatched to any gene: 12. CDR3 size: 15 residues. The CDR3 DNA is TGTGCCAGCAGGCTCGGACAGGACGTCTGGTACGAGCAGTACTTC. As protein: CASRLGQDVWYEQYF.

This chain connects TRBV6-6 to TRBJ2-1; D might be TRBD2 (6 bases). V lost 5 bases and J 15 bases, leaving 20 bases between the germline ends. Germline-derived CDR1 and CDR2 are MNHNY and SVGAGI (reference sequence). The CDR3 contains 13 residues. Here the CDR3 DNA reads TGTGCCAGCAGTACCCCCACTGGGGAGGCGCCGTTCTTC. Its protein product is CASSTPTGEAPFF.

The V call is TRBV5-1, the J call TRBJ1-2, with TRBD1 identical over 9 bases. Trimming cost V 3 bases and J 3 bases; bases outside gene matches: 0. The CDR3 spans 13 residues. Germline assignment: CDR1 SGHRS and CDR2 YFSETQ. The CDR3 sequence: CASSWDRDYGYTF. CDR3 nucleotides: TGCGCCAGCAGCTGGGACAGGGACTATGGCTACACCTTC.

This chain connects TRBV7-9 to TRBJ2-5; D possibly matches TRBD1 or TRBD2 (5 bases each). V was clipped by 7 bases and J by 3 bases, with 9 bases between them. This CDR3 comprises 12 residues. Germline CDR1 and CDR2: SEHNR and FQNEAQ (reference sequence). The DNA for the CDR3 is TGTGCCAGCAAGAGAGGGGAAGAGACCCAGTACTTC. Its protein product is CASKRGEETQYF.

This chain connects TRBV18 to TRBJ1-1, with 7 nucleotides matching TRBD1. The CDR3 loop spans 15 amino acids. The germline V gene has CDR1 KGHSH and CDR2 LQKENI. The junction had 7 bases not matched to a gene; V was cut back by 3 bases and J by 3 bases. This CDR3 reads CASSPSTGVDTEAFF. The CDR3 DNA follows: TGTGCCAGCTCACCTTCAACAGGGGTCGACACTGAAGCTTTCTTT.

The chain combines TRBV5-6 with TRBJ2-7; tentatively, D is TRBD1 or TRBD2 (6 bases each). The V end was cut by 0 bases, the J end by 4 bases, with 11 bases between. Per germline, CDR1 SGHDT and CDR2 YYEEEE. The length of the CDR3 is 14 residues. The CDR3 coding sequence is TGTGCCAGCAGCTTGGATCCGGGGGCATACGAGCAGTACTTC. Translation gives CASSLDPGAYEQYF.

With respect to this clone: Relative to the germline gene, one junction end is altered; a read error may explain this. Other nucleotide sequences in the sample specify the same CDR3. The gene calls are TRBV29-1 and TRBJ2-3, with D possibly being TRBD1 or TRBD2 (6 bases each). The CDR3 covers 12 residues. From germline, CDR1 is SQVTM and CDR2 ANQGSEA. The CDR3 spells CSVRGVADTQYF. CDR3 sequence (DNA): TGTAGCGTTAGGGGGGTGGCAGATACGCAGTATTTT.

This rearrangement joins TRBV9 to TRBJ2-2; TRBD2 matches at 8 bases. The CDR3 sequence is 16 residues long. Per the germline V gene, CDR1 is SGDLS and CDR2 is YYNGEE. V was pared by 0 bases and J by 6 bases, with 7 bases of the junction left unmatched. In DNA, the CDR3 is TGTGCCAGCAGCGTAGCTCTAGCGGGCCTGGCCGGGGAGCTGTTTTTT. Translation: CASSVALAGLAGELFF.

The chain recombines TRBV5-6 with TRBJ2-5; 8 bases are shared with TRBD1. Unmatched junction bases numbered 2, after V lost 3 bases and J lost 1 base. This CDR3 contains 14 residues. CDR1 and CDR2 from the germline V gene are SGHDT and YYEEEE. CDR3 residues: CASSSQGVQETQYF. The CDR3, as DNA: TGTGCCAGCAGCTCACAGGGGGTCCAAGAGACCCAGTACTTC. Together with reference TRBV5-6 and TRBJ2-5, the CDR3 gives the full variable domain: DAGVTQSPTHLIKTRGQQVTLRCSPKSGHDTVSWYQQALGQGPQFIFQYYEEEERQRGNFPDRFSGHQFPNYSSELNVNALLLGDSALYLCASSSQGVQETQYFGPGTRLLVL.

CDR3: CASSFSSGNRFLYEQYF. The CDR3 coding sequence is TGTGCCAGCAGCTTTTCTAGCGGGAACAGATTTCTCTACGAGCAGTACTTC. The V call is TRBV5-6, the J call TRBJ2-7, with TRBD2 matching over 9 bases. CDR1 and CDR2 (germline): SGHDT, YYEEEE. Unmatched junction bases numbered 12, after V lost 2 bases and J lost 3 bases. The CDR3 is 17 amino acids.

This clone was detected only once. This chain connects TRBV11-1 to TRBJ2-2, with D possibly matching TRBD1 (7 bases). Deletions cut 3 bases from V and 5 bases from J, with 22 bases between. This CDR3 has 18 amino acids. Per germline, CDR1 SGHAT and CDR2 FQDESV (reference sequence). CDR3 bases: TGTGCCAGCAGCTTTATTTGTAGCGGCAGGGGGGAAACCGGGGAGCTGTTTTTT. Protein product: CASSFICSGRGETGELFF.